Reported below is one TCR beta chain. TCRdb recomputed calls from the RT-PCR reads with MiXCR, one row per CDR3 protein. The sample holds 630,000 or so distinct CDR3 sequences, 15% to 19% seen once. The sample comes from a study of response to subunit inactivated influenza vaccine. The germline gives CDR1 MDHEN, CDR2 SYDVKM. The length of the CDR3 is 16 residues. V was cut by 2 bases and J by 0 bases, with 10 bases left in between. The source of this sequence is a man in his fifties who received an inactivated influenza vaccine. The chain couples TRBV28 to TRBJ1-4; D remains unclear. Source: PBMCs from blood, taken about 12 days after vaccination. CDR3 sequence: CASSLRIDATNEKLFF. CDR3 sequence (DNA): TGTGCCAGCAGTTTAAGAATTGATGCAACTAATGAAAAACTGTTTTTT.